This T cell receptor (beta chain) was sequenced during a study of patients and donors after allogeneic stem cell transplantation. CDR1 is KGHSH, CDR2 LQKENI, per germline. The CDR3 is 15 amino acids. V dropped 3 bases and J dropped 0 bases, with 11 bases sitting between them. TCRdb re-called the RT-PCR reads through MiXCR, storing one row per CDR3 protein. This table holds hundreds of thousands of distinct CDR3 sequences, around 15% found once. This sequence joins TRBV18 and TRBJ1-2; D remains ambiguous. This TCR came from a human donor who was either an allogeneic HSCT recipient or a stem cell or donor lymphocyte infusion donor (not recorded which). It is not recorded whose cells these are; they may come from a transplant donor. Sequencing was done on a sample of blood, either unsorted or a sorted T cell fraction (not recorded which). The CDR3 reads CASSPGSGPNYGYTF. CDR3 nucleotide sequence: TGTGCCAGCTCACCCGGGAGTGGTCCTAACTATGGCTACACCTTC.